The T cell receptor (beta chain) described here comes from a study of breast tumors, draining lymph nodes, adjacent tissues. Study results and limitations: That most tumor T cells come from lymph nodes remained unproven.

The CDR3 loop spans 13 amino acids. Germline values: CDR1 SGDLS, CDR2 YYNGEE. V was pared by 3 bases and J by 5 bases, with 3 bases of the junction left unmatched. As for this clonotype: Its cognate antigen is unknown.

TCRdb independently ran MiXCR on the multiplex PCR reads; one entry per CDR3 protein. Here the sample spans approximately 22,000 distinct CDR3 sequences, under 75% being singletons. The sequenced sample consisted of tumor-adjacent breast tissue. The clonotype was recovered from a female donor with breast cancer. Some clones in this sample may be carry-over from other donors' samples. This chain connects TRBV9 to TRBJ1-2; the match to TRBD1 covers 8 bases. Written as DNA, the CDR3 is TGTGCCAGCAGCGCTGGGACAGGTTATGGCTACACCTTC. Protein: CASSAGTGYGYTF.